This T cell receptor beta chain was obtained from a study of shared clonotypes between healthy human individuals. Naive-designated CD8 cells lacked CD45RO, were positively enriched for CCR7, and omitted terminally differentiated effector memory CD45RA+ cells. Method: immunoSEQ multiplex PCR; TCRdb's copy keeps in-frame clones and lacks some. Among about 2,200,000 clones listed, 90% to 95% were seen once. CDR1 and CDR2 from the germline V gene are LNHDA and SQIVND (reference sequence). Trimming shortened V by 6 bases and J by 0 bases, and 18 bases separated the two germline ends. This CDR3 has 16 residues.

The sample consisted of naive CD8+ T cells from PBMCs. The chain links TRBV19 to TRBJ2-7, with a weak D call TRBD1 (6 bases). This sequence was found in a man in his late teens or twenties in good health. Some clones in this sample may be carry-over from other donors' samples. The CDR3 DNA follows: TGTGCCAGTAGCCCGTCCTATACGACAGGCTCCTACGAGCAGTACTTC. This codes for CASSPSYTTGSYEQYF.